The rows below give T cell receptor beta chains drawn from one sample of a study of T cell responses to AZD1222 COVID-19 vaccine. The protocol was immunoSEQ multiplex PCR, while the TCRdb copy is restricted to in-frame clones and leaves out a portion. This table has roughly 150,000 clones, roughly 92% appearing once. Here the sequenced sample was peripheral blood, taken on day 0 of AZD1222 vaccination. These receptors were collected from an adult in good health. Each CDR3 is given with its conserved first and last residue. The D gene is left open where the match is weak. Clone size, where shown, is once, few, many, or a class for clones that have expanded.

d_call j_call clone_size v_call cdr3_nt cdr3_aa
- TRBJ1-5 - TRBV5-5 TGTGCCAGCAGCGTTGTGGGGGGCCTGGATAATCAGCCCCAGCATTTT CASSVVGGLDNQPQHF
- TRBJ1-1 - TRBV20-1 TGCAGTGCTCAGGGGAACACTGAAGCTTTCTTT CSAQGNTEAFF
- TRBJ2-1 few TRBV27 TGTGCCAGCACCCCATACGAGGGGAACAATGAGCAGTTCTTC CASTPYEGNNEQFF
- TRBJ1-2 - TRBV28 TGTGCCAGCAGTTTAAGGGTCCTACTTAGCTATGGCTACACCTTC CASSLRVLLSYGYTF
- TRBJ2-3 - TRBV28 TGTGCCAGCAGTTTAACCGGAAGAAGAGATACGCAGTATTTT CASSLTGRRDTQYF
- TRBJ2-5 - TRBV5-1 TGCGCCAGCAGCTTGGGCCCAGATCAGGAGACCCAGTACTTC CASSLGPDQETQYF
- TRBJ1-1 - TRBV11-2 TGTGCCAGCGGATTGGACTGGATGAACACTGAAGCTTTCTTT CASGLDWMNTEAFF
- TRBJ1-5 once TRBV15 TGTGCCACCAGCCCAGGGGCGGGGACGGGTTCTCAGCCCCAGCATTTT CATSPGAGTGSQPQHF
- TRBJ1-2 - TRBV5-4 TGTGCCAGCACCCAAGGGGGGGCAGGCGCCCCCCTGGGCTACACCTTC CASTQGGAGAPLGYTF
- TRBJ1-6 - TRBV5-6 TGTGCCAGCAGCGGGGACCCGAACTATAATTCACCCCTCCACTTT CASSGDPNYNSPLHF
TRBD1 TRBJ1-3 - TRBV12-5 TGTGCTAGTGCTAGACAGGGCAGCAGCTCTGGAAACACCATATATTTT CASARQGSSSGNTIYF
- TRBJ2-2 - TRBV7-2 TGTGCCAGCAGCCACCCCGCGGGTCGAAGTGCCGGGGAGCTGTTTTTT CASSHPAGRSAGELFF
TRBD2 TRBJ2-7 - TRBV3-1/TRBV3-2 TGTGCCAGCAGCCAAGGCCCAGCGGGGGCCTTCTACGAGCAGTACTTC CASSQGPAGAFYEQYF
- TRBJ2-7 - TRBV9 TGTGCCAGCAGCGTAGGGCTTCTGTCGACCTACGAGCAGTACTTC CASSVGLLSTYEQYF
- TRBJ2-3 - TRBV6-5 TGTGCCAGCAGTTATGGGGGTCCCCTCAGCACAGATACGCAGTATTTT CASSYGGPLSTDTQYF
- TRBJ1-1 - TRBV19 TGTGCCAGTAGTATAGTTAAGTTGAACACTGAAGCTTTCTTT CASSIVKLNTEAFF
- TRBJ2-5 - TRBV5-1 TGCGCCAGCAGCCCGGGGGCCTCGGGAGAGACCCAGTACTTC CASSPGASGETQYF
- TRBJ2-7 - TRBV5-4 TGTGCCAGCAAGGACCCCCACGGCCTTTCTTCTAACCACGAGCAGTACTTC CASKDPHGLSSNHEQYF
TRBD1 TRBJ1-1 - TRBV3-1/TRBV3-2 TGTGCCAGCAGCGCCCAACAGGGGTTAAACACTGAAGCTTTCTTT CASSAQQGLNTEAFF
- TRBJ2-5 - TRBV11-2 TGTGCCAGCAGTTACCTCATGGGGGGCGAGACCCAGTACTTC CASSYLMGGETQYF
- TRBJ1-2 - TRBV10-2 TGCGCCAGCACCATGCGGGTTTCGGCTAACTATGGCTACACCTTC CASTMRVSANYGYTF
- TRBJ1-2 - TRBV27 TGTGCCAGCAGTTCGGACTGGGCTGGGGGCTACACCTTC CASSSDWAGGYTF